This T cell receptor (beta chain) came from a study of blood T cell repertoires in COVID-19. Overall study context: Material from acute and convalescent COVID-19 was sourced from the United States, Italy and Spain. PBMCs, B-cell-depleted T cells, or T cells provided the cDNA or gDNA that made up the material.

Trimming took off 1 base at V and 6 bases at J, with 7 bases between the two ends. CDR3 length equals 13 residues. Looked up from germline, CDR1 is LNHNV and CDR2 is YYDKDF (reference sequence). In the authors' methods: It was from reference gene primer amplification that nucleated cell counts were estimated. The assay was immunoSEQ multiplex PCR, and TCRdb's table has in-frame clones only and misses some. V, J and clone size reflect that table, while D and trimming were determined from the DNA. The sample carries about 240,000 clones, approximately 80% recorded once. The rearrangement links TRBV15 to TRBJ2-1; D gene unclear. Sequencing used peripheral blood. The TCR sequence derives from a woman between 65 and 79 years old with acute or convalescent COVID-19. The CDR3 sequence: CATSRGLVNEQFF. As DNA, the CDR3 is TGTGCCACCAGCAGAGGATTAGTCAATGAGCAGTTCTTC.